Below, 13 T cell receptor beta chains from the same sample are listed, as sequenced in a study of radiotherapy plus CTLA-4 blockade in lung cancer. The assay was immunoSEQ multiplex PCR, and TCRdb's table has in-frame clones only and misses some. The sample carries tens of thousands of clones, roughly 84% recorded once. Here the sequenced sample was peripheral blood, taken from a patient treated with radiotherapy plus ipilimumab. Every receptor here comes from a human donor with non-small cell lung cancer whose response to radiotherapy plus ipilimumab could not be evaluated.

V is TRBV19 and J is TRBJ2-3, with 7 bases matching TRBD1. In germline, CDR1 is LNHDA, CDR2 SQIVND (reference sequence). J gave up 1 base and V 5 bases, and 6 bases lay outside the gene matches. The CDR3 is 15 amino acids. In DNA form, the CDR3 reads TGTGCCAGTAGTCCCAGCGGACAGGGCACAGATACGCAGTATTTT. Translated, it gives CASSPSGQGTDTQYF.

The chain combines TRBV25-1 with TRBJ1-1; no clear D. CDR3 size: 12 residues. V was trimmed by 4 bases and J by 5 bases, leaving 8 bases between them. Germline-derived CDR1 and CDR2 are MGHDK and SYGVNS. CDR3 nucleotide sequence: TGTGCCAGCAGTGGGCGGGCGACTGAAGCTTTCTTT. Protein sequence: CASSGRATEAFF.

The chain uses TRBV7-2 and TRBJ2-5; 12 bases align to TRBD2. The J call may be wrong; the DNA end is better matched by TRBJ2-7. From germline, CDR1 is SGHTA and CDR2 FQGNSA. CDR3 length equals 14 residues. The CDR3 region is CASSQVLAGGEQYF. CDR3 bases: TGTGCCAGCAGCCAAGTACTAGCGGGGGGCGAGCAGTACTTC.

The chain has TRBV5-1 and TRBJ1-2; 7 positions agree with TRBD1. With 0 bases clipped from V and 3 bases from J, the junction kept 8 bases outside the gene matches. Germline loops: CDR1 SGHRS, CDR2 YFSETQ. This CDR3 contains 16 residues. CDR3 DNA: TGCGCCAGCAGCTTGGATGATACAGGGGCCTACTATGGCTACACCTTC. As protein: CASSLDDTGAYYGYTF.

Notes on this clone: An end of the junction does not agree with germline; a read error may underlie this. V gene TRBV6-1 combines with J gene TRBJ1-6, with D perhaps TRBD1 (6 bases). The CDR3 is 16 residues long. Germline-derived CDR1 and CDR2 are MNHNS and SASEGT. The CDR3 DNA reads TGTGCCAGCAGTAAAGCCTCGGACAGCTATAATTCACCCCTCCACTTT. It codes for CASSKASDSYNSPLHF.

V is TRBV6-5 and J is TRBJ2-7; 10 bases are a match to TRBD1. Germline CDR1 is MNHEY and CDR2 is SVGAGI. V gave up 5 bases and J gave up 6 bases; unmatched junction bases: 7. The CDR3 extends over 14 amino acids. The CDR3 bases are TGTGCCAGCAGTCCCGGGACAGGGGTGTTCGAGCAGTACTTC. This gives the protein CASSPGTGVFEQYF.

This chain joins TRBV5-6 and TRBJ2-1; 7 bases are a match to TRBD2. V dropped 0 bases and J dropped 6; count of bases not matched to a gene: 6. Looked up from germline, CDR1 is SGHDT and CDR2 is YYEEEE. This CDR3 contains 15 residues. The DNA of the CDR3 is TGTGCCAGCAGCTTGGTACGGGGGGAGGCCAATGAGCAGTTCTTC. Its protein product is CASSLVRGEANEQFF.

With regard to this clone: Sequence at one end of the junction differs from germline and may be a read error. V gene TRBV7-2 combines with J gene TRBJ2-5; no firm D call. The CDR3 has 11 residues. Germline CDR1 is SGHTA and CDR2 is FQGNSA. The CDR3: CASSLVGPEHF. Here the CDR3 DNA reads TGTGCCAGCAGCTTAGTGGGCCCTGAGCACTTC.

This chain connects TRBV4-2 to TRBJ2-1, with D maybe TRBD2 (7 bases). The germline V and J ends were trimmed by 0 bases and 8 bases, with 20 bases remaining between them. The V gene's germline CDR1 is LGHNA and CDR2 YNFKEQ. This CDR3 has 17 residues. In nucleotides, the CDR3 is TGTGCCAGCAGCCAAGAGGCTCAGAGGGGGGGCCGGGATGAGCAGTTCTTC. The encoded protein is CASSQEAQRGGRDEQFF.

This clone was seen a few times. Within the sample, other DNA sequences also encode this same CDR3. The chain has TRBV7-9 and TRBJ1-1; 8 bases fit TRBD1. The CDR3 is 13 residues long. CDR1 SEHNR and CDR2 FQNEAQ come from the germline V gene (reference sequence). With 7 bases clipped from V and 0 bases from J, the junction kept 1 base outside the gene matches. The CDR3 sequence is CASMGQVNTEAFF. The CDR3 coding sequence is TGTGCCAGCATGGGACAGGTGAACACTGAAGCTTTCTTT.

The chain links TRBV7-9 to TRBJ1-6, with D perhaps TRBD1 (5 bases). V lost 2 bases to trimming and J lost 10 bases, with 12 bases between them. The CDR3 loop spans 14 amino acids. Per the germline V gene, CDR1 is SEHNR and CDR2 is FQNEAQ (reference sequence). The CDR3 DNA sequence: TGTGCCAGCAGCTTACAAGGGGAGGGCTCACCCCTCCACTTT. This gives the protein CASSLQGEGSPLHF.

The sample holds a few counts of this clone. The chain is built from TRBV7-9 and TRBJ2-4; D might be TRBD1 (6 bases). Trimming left V 5 bases short and J 3 bases short, with 11 bases between. The CDR3 runs to 14 residues. Germline assignment: CDR1 SEHNR and CDR2 FQNEAQ (reference sequence). The CDR3: CASSRDTDKNIQYF. Here the CDR3 DNA reads TGTGCCAGCAGCCGGGACACGGACAAAAACATTCAGTACTTC.

This clone was seen only a few times. This chain connects TRBV4-1 to TRBJ1-1, with D unclear. From germline, CDR1 is MGHRA and CDR2 YSYEKL. The CDR3 totals 13 residues. The V and J ends lost 3 bases and 1 base respectively, with 6 bases between them. CDR3 bases: TGCGCCAGCAGCCAGACACCGAACACTGAAGCTTTCTTT. Its protein is CASSQTPNTEAFF.